This is a list of T cell receptor beta chains from one sample in a study of T-cell memory formation after mild COVID-19. TCRdb itself ran the 5' RACE reads through MiXCR, one entry per CDR3 protein. This table has almost 550,000 distinct CDR3 sequences, roughly 21% appearing once. Input material: PBMCs or a T cell subset sorted from them (not recorded which). These receptors were collected from an adult woman who had mild COVID-19 (a few samples of this study predate the infection). Cell type and time point are not known. Each CDR3 is given with its conserved first and last residue. Each record gives: CDR3 length, V gene, clone size, J gene, CDR3 protein. A row's size may be missing; if present it is once, few, many or a size class.

length: 15
V: TRBV20-1
size: NA
J: TRBJ1-5
CDR3: CSAREDTRFHQPQHF

length: 13
V: TRBV7-8
size: few
J: TRBJ2-3
CDR3: CASSFLRTDTQYF

length: 14
V: TRBV11-2
size: NA
J: TRBJ1-1
CDR3: CASSYRRMNTEAFF

length: 12
V: TRBV5-4
size: few
J: TRBJ1-2
CDR3: CASSPEKVGYTF

length: 22
V: TRBV9
size: few
J: TRBJ1-3
CDR3: CASSSKLGINRDSVFSGNTIYF

length: 15
V: TRBV24-1
size: few
J: TRBJ2-2
CDR3: CATSDPSGNTGELFF

length: 15
V: TRBV7-8
size: few
J: TRBJ2-7
CDR3: CASSSSRLATYEQYF

length: 13
V: TRBV20-1
size: NA
J: TRBJ2-7
CDR3: CSAPRSQGNEQYF

length: 14
V: TRBV4-2
size: NA
J: TRBJ2-5
CDR3: CASSPRVIQETQYF

length: 16
V: TRBV24-1
size: NA
J: TRBJ2-1
CDR3: CATSDLRTRGPNEQFF

length: 14
V: TRBV24-1
size: few
J: TRBJ2-3
CDR3: CATSGGPFTDTQYF

length: 16
V: TRBV9
size: few
J: TRBJ1-2
CDR3: CASSVNPADRGYGYTF

length: 13
V: TRBV7-9
size: NA
J: TRBJ1-1
CDR3: CASSLGPGSEAFF

length: 13
V: TRBV30
size: few
J: TRBJ2-7
CDR3: CACLAGGRYEQYF

length: 14
V: TRBV12-3/TRBV12-4
size: once
J: TRBJ2-7
CDR3: CASSLQGLTYEQYF

length: 15
V: TRBV12-3/TRBV12-4
size: NA
J: TRBJ2-1
CDR3: CASSSSGESYNEQFF

length: 13
V: TRBV6-4
size: NA
J: TRBJ2-3
CDR3: CASSAGLPDTQYF

length: 14
V: TRBV2
size: NA
J: TRBJ2-7
CDR3: CASSPLAGDGEQYF

length: 11
V: TRBV29-1
size: NA
J: TRBJ1-1
CDR3: CSVEIGGEAFF

length: 15
V: TRBV7-9
size: NA
J: TRBJ2-6
CDR3: CAVEGASSGANVLTF

length: 15
V: TRBV7-8
size: NA
J: TRBJ2-2
CDR3: CASGSKDRAAGELFF

length: 18
V: TRBV6-6
size: NA
J: TRBJ1-5
CDR3: CASRDDRGFFFSNQPQHF

length: 16
V: TRBV11-3
size: NA
J: TRBJ2-7
CDR3: CASSLGRQSSFYEQYF

length: 13
V: TRBV5-1
size: few
J: TRBJ2-3
CDR3: CASSPDGPNTQYF

length: 16
V: TRBV5-1
size: few
J: TRBJ2-1
CDR3: CASNPFPGQNYNEQFF

length: 13
V: TRBV20-1
size: NA
J: TRBJ2-7
CDR3: CSAIRGDRREQYF

length: 17
V: TRBV12-5
size: NA
J: TRBJ1-5
CDR3: CASGPGTGGWGNQPQHF

length: 17
V: TRBV7-9
size: few
J: TRBJ2-1
CDR3: CASSLRDGLAVYNEQFF

length: 15
V: TRBV20-1
size: NA
J: TRBJ1-5
CDR3: CSARIRRGMGQPQHF

length: 16
V: TRBV6-6
size: NA
J: TRBJ1-1
CDR3: CASREPGRGRVTEAFF

length: 19
V: TRBV3-1
size: NA
J: TRBJ2-2
CDR3: CASSQDLVAGGPHTGELFF

length: 15
V: TRBV27
size: NA
J: TRBJ1-1
CDR3: CASRRSRGSGTEAFF

length: 14
V: TRBV20-1
size: few
J: TRBJ1-2
CDR3: CSARLMDRDYGYTF

length: 19
V: TRBV9
size: NA
J: TRBJ2-4
CDR3: CASSVDGLAGPGAKNIQYF

length: 13
V: TRBV29-1
size: many
J: TRBJ2-1
CDR3: CSVRLAGYNEQFF

length: 12
V: TRBV20-1
size: NA
J: TRBJ1-2
CDR3: CSAREWGHGYTF

length: 13
V: TRBV5-5
size: NA
J: TRBJ2-3
CDR3: CAKWTGITDTQYF

length: 14
V: TRBV5-5
size: few
J: TRBJ2-7
CDR3: CASSLPTGGYEQYF

length: 13
V: TRBV29-1
size: NA
J: TRBJ1-2
CDR3: CSAQQAGDYGYTF

length: 17
V: TRBV9
size: NA
J: TRBJ1-5
CDR3: CASSPSGGWGGNQPQHF

length: 14
V: TRBV12-3/TRBV12-4
size: few
J: TRBJ2-7
CDR3: CASRPPSGLYEQYF

length: 11
V: TRBV6-6
size: NA
J: TRBJ2-7
CDR3: CARRATYEQYF

length: 17
V: TRBV28
size: NA
J: TRBJ2-7
CDR3: CASSPRAGWITNYEQYF

length: 16
V: TRBV30
size: NA
J: TRBJ2-1
CDR3: CAWTPLSGGPVNEQFF

length: 15
V: TRBV20-1
size: NA
J: TRBJ1-5
CDR3: CSARDTGQSNQPQHF